These 19 T cell receptor beta chains originate from one sample sequenced in a study of T cell responses to AZD1222 COVID-19 vaccine. Sequencing was performed with immunoSEQ multiplex PCR; in TCRdb, only in-frame clones are kept and a portion is missing. The profile shows just under 35,000 clones, approximately 91% of them singletons. The source was peripheral blood, collected on day 0 of AZD1222 vaccination. The receptors were sampled from an adult in good health.

This chain joins TRBV6-2 or TRBV6-3 and TRBJ2-7, with TRBD1 matching over 9 bases. After removal of 2 bases from V and 2 bases from J, the junction contained 4 bases not matched to a gene. This CDR3 has 15 residues. Germline CDR1 MNHEY, CDR2 SVGEGT. In DNA, the CDR3 is TGTGCCAGCAGTTACGCGGGACAGGGCACCTACGAGCAGTACTTC. Its translation: CASSYAGQGTYEQYF.

This clone was detected only once. V is TRBV10-2 and J is TRBJ1-1, with D hard to call. This CDR3 has 15 amino acids. The V end was cut by 0 bases, the J end by 0 bases, with 8 bases between. The germline gives CDR1 WSHSY, CDR2 SAAADI. CDR3 protein: CASSESQPMNTEAFF. CDR3 in DNA: TGCGCCAGCAGTGAGTCCCAGCCTATGAACACTGAAGCTTTCTTT.

The V and J genes are TRBV28 and TRBJ2-2; TRBD1 agrees at 10 bases. The germline V gene has CDR1 MDHEN and CDR2 SYDVKM. This CDR3 has 16 amino acids. J was trimmed by 3 bases and V by 7 bases; bases with no gene match: 8. The chain's CDR3 is CASTPGGTGDTGELFF. The CDR3 coding sequence is TGTGCCAGCACCCCGGGCGGGACAGGGGACACCGGGGAGCTGTTTTTT.

In this sample, this clone is large. This chain joins TRBV4-2 and TRBJ2-6; either TRBD1 or TRBD2 may supply D (5 bases each). V was cut by 2 bases and J by 0 bases, with 8 bases left in between. The CDR3 totals 16 residues. Germline CDR1 is LGHNA and CDR2 is YNFKEQ. The CDR3, as DNA: TGTGCCAGCAGCCAAACGAGGGGCTCTGGGGCCAACGTCCTGACTTTC. This codes for CASSQTRGSGANVLTF.

The V gene is TRBV10-3, the J gene TRBJ1-5; D might be TRBD1 (6 bases). This CDR3 contains 15 residues. Trimming took off 3 bases at V and 2 bases at J, with 11 bases between the two ends. Germline V gene lookup returns CDR1 ENHRY and CDR2 SYGVKD. This CDR3 is CAISDSRGGNQPQHF. CDR3 DNA sequence: TGTGCCATCAGTGACTCCAGGGGCGGCAATCAGCCCCAGCATTTT.

This chain joins TRBV10-3 and TRBJ1-2; TRBD1 might be the D (5 bases). Germline values: CDR1 ENHRY, CDR2 SYGVKD. Trimming took 11 bases from V and 8 from J, leaving 9 bases between them. There are 9 residues in the CDR3. Here the CDR3 reads CAAGGGYTF. CDR3 in DNA: TGTGCCGCCGGGGGAGGCTACACCTTC.

V usage is TRBV20-1 and J usage is TRBJ1-1; D is unclear. The V gene's germline CDR1 is DFQATT and CDR2 SNEGSKA (reference sequence). The V gene lost 4 bases and the J gene lost 5 bases, with 8 bases spanning the gap. The CDR3 is 11 amino acids. CDR3 bases: TGCAGTGCTACCGAAGGGACTGAAGCTTTCTTT. The encoded protein is CSATEGTEAFF.

V usage is TRBV7-2 and J usage is TRBJ1-1; D perhaps matches TRBD1 (5 bases). V shed 5 bases and J shed 5 bases, with 18 bases lying between them. Germline V lookup: CDR1 SGHTA, CDR2 FQGNSA. The CDR3 is 15 amino acids. CDR3 nucleotide sequence: TGTGCCAGCAGCCCAACCCCGAGGGGACTAACTGAAGCTTTCTTT. Residues: CASSPTPRGLTEAFF.

This rearrangement joins TRBV6-2 or TRBV6-3 to TRBJ2-7, with unresolved D. The CDR3 is 12 residues long. Trimming pared 2 bases from V and 7 bases from J, leaving 9 bases between. Per the germline V gene, CDR1 is MNHEY and CDR2 is SVGEGT. The chain's CDR3 is CASSYRSYEQYF. The CDR3 DNA follows: TGTGCCAGCAGTTACAGGAGTTATGAGCAGTACTTC.

This chain connects TRBV11-3 to TRBJ2-1; 11 nucleotides line up with TRBD2. CDR3 size: 15 residues. V shed 5 bases and J 8 bases; nucleotides not matched to a gene: 8. CDR1 and CDR2 from the germline V gene are SGHNT and YENEEA. The CDR3 DNA is TGTGCCAGCAGCCGTGGAGTAGCGGGAGGGGATGAGCAGTTCTTC. Translating gives CASSRGVAGGDEQFF.

The chain is built from TRBV7-3 and TRBJ1-6, with D unresolved. The germline CDR1 and CDR2 sequences are SGHTA and FQGTGA. The CDR3 loop spans 13 amino acids. Between the trimmed V and J ends, which lost 1 base and 10 bases, there was a span of 8 bases. The CDR3 is CASSLNVNSPLHF. The CDR3 DNA sequence: TGTGCCAGCAGCTTAAATGTGAACTCACCCCTCCACTTT.

The V call is TRBV24-1, the J call TRBJ1-5; D call uncertain. Germline-derived CDR1 and CDR2 are KGHDR and SFDVKD. The CDR3 is 16 residues long. V lost 0 bases to trimming and J lost 5 bases, with 13 bases between them. In DNA form, the CDR3 reads TGTGCCACCAGTGATTTGTGGTGGGTGGGAGATCAGCCCCAGCATTTT. It specifies CATSDLWWVGDQPQHF.

This clone was found once. The chain employs TRBV15 and TRBJ1-1, with TRBD1 matching 9 bases. CDR3 length: 13 amino acids. Germline assignment: CDR1 LNHNV and CDR2 YYDKDF (reference sequence). Trimming took 2 bases from V and 10 from J; bases not matched to a gene: 5. CDR3 residues: CATSRTGQGRAFF. The CDR3 nucleotides read TGTGCCACCAGCAGAACGGGACAGGGTAGAGCTTTCTTT.

This clone was seen only a few times. This sequence joins TRBV6-4 and TRBJ1-5, with D hard to call. Germline V gene data show CDR1 as MRHNA and CDR2 as SNTAGT. There are 13 residues in the CDR3. With 4 bases removed from V and 2 bases from J, the gap between germline ends came to 6 bases. The CDR3 region is CASSAEGNQPQHF. Written as DNA, the CDR3 is TGTGCCAGCAGTGCCGAGGGCAATCAGCCCCAGCATTTT.

The chain recombines TRBV4-2 with TRBJ1-5; a possible D gene is TRBD1 (5 bases). This CDR3 contains 15 residues. V lost 1 base, J lost 1 base, and 8 bases lay in between. Germline CDR1 LGHNA, CDR2 YNFKEQ. Here the CDR3 DNA reads TGTGCCAGCAGCCAAGGGGGCGGAAGCAATCAGCCCCAGCATTTT. It codes for CASSQGGGSNQPQHF.

This chain connects TRBV6-1 to TRBJ2-1; 9 bases fit TRBD2. The CDR3 is made up of 17 amino acids. V shed 4 bases and J 8 bases; nucleotides not matched to a gene: 15. CDR1 and CDR2 (germline): MNHNS, SASEGT. CDR3 DNA: TGTGCCAGCAGTGCCCGCGTGGAGGCGGGAGGGCGGCATGAGCAGTTCTTC. It translates to CASSARVEAGGRHEQFF.

This clone was counted only a few times. The rearrangement joins TRBV29-1 to TRBJ1-2; D gene unclear. Germline CDR1 reads SQVTM; CDR2 reads ANQGSEA. The CDR3 contains 12 residues. Trimming pared 6 bases from V and 4 bases from J, leaving 12 bases between. CDR3 bases: TGCAGCGTCGAGGACCTAAGCTATGGCTACACCTTC. Translating gives CSVEDLSYGYTF.

The sample holds a few counts of this clone. CDR3 residues: CASSLLSGDPGELFF. The CDR3 DNA reads as TGCGCCAGCAGCTTGTTAAGCGGGGACCCCGGGGAGCTGTTTTTT. The chain is built from TRBV5-1 and TRBJ2-2, with 7 positions matching TRBD2. J gave up 6 bases and V 1 base, and 6 bases lay outside the gene matches. In germline, CDR1 is SGHRS, CDR2 YFSETQ. The CDR3 is made up of 15 amino acids. The entire variable domain, with the rest obtained from reference TRBV5-1 and TRBJ2-2, is as follows: KAGVTQTPRYLIKTRGQQVTLSCSPISGHRSVSWYQQTPGQGLQFLFEYFSETQRNKGNFPGRFSGRQFSNSRSEMNVSTLELGDSALYLCASSLLSGDPGELFFGEGSRLTVL.

The chain combines TRBV7-2 with TRBJ2-1; 7 positions match TRBD2. In germline, CDR1 is SGHTA, CDR2 FQGNSA. Germline trimming cut 2 bases from V and 7 bases from J; bases unmatched to any gene: 8. The CDR3 has 15 residues. CDR3 amino acids: CASSLWGGGQNEQFF. CDR3 DNA: TGTGCCAGCAGCTTATGGGGGGGAGGTCAGAATGAGCAGTTCTTC.